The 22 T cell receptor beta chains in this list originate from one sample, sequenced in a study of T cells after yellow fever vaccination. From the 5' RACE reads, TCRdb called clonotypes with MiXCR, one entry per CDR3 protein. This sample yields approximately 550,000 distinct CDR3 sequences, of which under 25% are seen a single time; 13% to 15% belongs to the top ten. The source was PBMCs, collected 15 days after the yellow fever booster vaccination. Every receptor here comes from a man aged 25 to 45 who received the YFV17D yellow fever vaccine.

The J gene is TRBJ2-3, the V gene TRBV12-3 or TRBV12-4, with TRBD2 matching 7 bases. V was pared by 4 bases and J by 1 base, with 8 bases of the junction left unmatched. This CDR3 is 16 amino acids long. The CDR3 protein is CASSSSTSRRTDTQYF. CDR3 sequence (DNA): TGTGCCAGCAGTTCGTCGACTAGCCGACGCACAGATACGCAGTATTTT.

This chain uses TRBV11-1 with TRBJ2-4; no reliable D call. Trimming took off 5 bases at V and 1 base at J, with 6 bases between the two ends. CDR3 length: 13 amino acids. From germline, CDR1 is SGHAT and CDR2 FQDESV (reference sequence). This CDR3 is CASSLSAKNIQYF. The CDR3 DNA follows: TGTGCCAGCAGCCTATCGGCCAAAAACATTCAGTACTTC.

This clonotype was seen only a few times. The CDR3 here is CASSFSLGLAGGPGYNEQFF. The CDR3 region has the DNA TGTGCCAGCAGCTTTTCCCTGGGACTAGCGGGAGGGCCGGGCTACAATGAGCAGTTCTTC. The chain is built from TRBV11-2 and TRBJ2-1; 16 bases line up with TRBD2. CDR3 size: 20 residues. Trimming removed 3 bases from V and 3 bases from J; junction bases left unmatched: 11. CDR1 is SGHAT, CDR2 FQNNGV, per germline.

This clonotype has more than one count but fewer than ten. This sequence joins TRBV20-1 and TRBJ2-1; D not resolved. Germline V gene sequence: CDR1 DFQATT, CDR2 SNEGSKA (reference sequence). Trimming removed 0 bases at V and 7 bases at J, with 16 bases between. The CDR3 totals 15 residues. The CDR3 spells CSARDPARPRNEQFF. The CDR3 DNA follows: TGCAGTGCTAGAGATCCCGCGCGGCCCAGGAATGAGCAGTTCTTC.

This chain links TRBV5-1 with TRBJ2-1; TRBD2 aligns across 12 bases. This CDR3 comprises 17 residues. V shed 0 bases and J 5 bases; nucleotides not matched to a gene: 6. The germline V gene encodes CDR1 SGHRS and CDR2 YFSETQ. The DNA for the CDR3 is TGCGCCAGCAGCTTGGGGCTAGCGGGAGGGTACCACAATGAGCAGTTCTTC. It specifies CASSLGLAGGYHNEQFF.

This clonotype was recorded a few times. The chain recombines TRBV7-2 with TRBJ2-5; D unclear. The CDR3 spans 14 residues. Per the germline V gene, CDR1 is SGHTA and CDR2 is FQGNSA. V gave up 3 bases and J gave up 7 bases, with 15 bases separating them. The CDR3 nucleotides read TGTGCCAGCAGCTTCGATCAGGCCCGTTCGACCCAGTACTTC. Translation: CASSFDQARSTQYF.

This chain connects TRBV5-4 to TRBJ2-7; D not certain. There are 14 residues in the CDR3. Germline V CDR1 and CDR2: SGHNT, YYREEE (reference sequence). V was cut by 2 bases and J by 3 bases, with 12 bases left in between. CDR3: CASSFGKGHYEQYF. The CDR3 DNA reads TGTGCCAGCAGCTTTGGGAAAGGCCACTACGAGCAGTACTTC.

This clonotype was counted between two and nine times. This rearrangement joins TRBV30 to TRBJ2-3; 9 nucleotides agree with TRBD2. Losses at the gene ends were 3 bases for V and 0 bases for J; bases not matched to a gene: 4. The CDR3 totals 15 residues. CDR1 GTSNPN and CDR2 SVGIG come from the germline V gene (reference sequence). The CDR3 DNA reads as TGTGCCTGGAGCCAGACTAGCGGAAGCACAGATACGCAGTATTTT. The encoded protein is CAWSQTSGSTDTQYF.

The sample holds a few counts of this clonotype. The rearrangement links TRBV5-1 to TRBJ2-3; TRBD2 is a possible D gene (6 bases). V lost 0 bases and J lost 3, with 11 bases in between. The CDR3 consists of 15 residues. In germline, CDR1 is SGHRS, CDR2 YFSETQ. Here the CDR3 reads CASSLGASVTDTQYF. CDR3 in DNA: TGCGCCAGCAGCTTGGGGGCTAGCGTGACAGATACGCAGTATTTT. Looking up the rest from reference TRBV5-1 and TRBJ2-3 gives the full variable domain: KAGVTQTPRYLIKTRGQQVTLSCSPISGHRSVSWYQQTPGQGLQFLFEYFSETQRNKGNFPGRFSGRQFSNSRSEMNVSTLELGDSALYLCASSLGASVTDTQYFGPGTRLTVL.

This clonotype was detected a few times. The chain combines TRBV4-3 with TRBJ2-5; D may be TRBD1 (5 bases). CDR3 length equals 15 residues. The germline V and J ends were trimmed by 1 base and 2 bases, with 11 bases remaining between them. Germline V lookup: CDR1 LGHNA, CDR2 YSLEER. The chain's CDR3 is CASSQARGRQETQYF. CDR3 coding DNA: TGCGCCAGCAGCCAAGCAAGGGGAAGGCAAGAGACCCAGTACTTC.

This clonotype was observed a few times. CDR3 DNA sequence: TGTGCCAGCAGGGAAGGACTAGTAACAGATACGCAGTATTTT. It specifies CASREGLVTDTQYF. This rearrangement joins TRBV6-2 or TRBV6-3 to TRBJ2-3; 7 positions match TRBD2. Germline CDR1 reads MNHEY; CDR2 reads SVGEGT. This CDR3 comprises 14 residues. J was trimmed by 3 bases and V by 6 bases; bases with no gene match: 6.

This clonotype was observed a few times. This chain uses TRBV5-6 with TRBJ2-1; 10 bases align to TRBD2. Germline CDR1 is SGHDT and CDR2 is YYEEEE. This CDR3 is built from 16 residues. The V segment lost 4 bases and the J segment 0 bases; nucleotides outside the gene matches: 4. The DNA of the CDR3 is TGTGCCAGCAGCCCCTCTAGCGGGAGCTCCTACAATGAGCAGTTCTTC. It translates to CASSPSSGSSYNEQFF.

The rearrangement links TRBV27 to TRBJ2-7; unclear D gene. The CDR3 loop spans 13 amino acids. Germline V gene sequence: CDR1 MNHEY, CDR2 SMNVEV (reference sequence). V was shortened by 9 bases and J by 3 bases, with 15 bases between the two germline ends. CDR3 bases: TGTGCCAGTTCAAAGCGTGTTAACTACGAGCAGTACTTC. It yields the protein CASSKRVNYEQYF.

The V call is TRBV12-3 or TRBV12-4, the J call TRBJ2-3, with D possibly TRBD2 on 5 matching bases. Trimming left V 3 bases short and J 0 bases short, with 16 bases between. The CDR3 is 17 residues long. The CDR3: CASSFGPRAASTDTQYF. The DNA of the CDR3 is TGTGCCAGCAGTTTCGGCCCGCGAGCGGCTAGCACAGATACGCAGTATTTT.

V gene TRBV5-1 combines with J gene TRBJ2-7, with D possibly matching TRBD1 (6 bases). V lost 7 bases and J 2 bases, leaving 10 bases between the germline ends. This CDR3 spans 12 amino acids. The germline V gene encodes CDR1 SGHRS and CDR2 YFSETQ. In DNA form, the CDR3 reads TGCGCCAGCTCCGGACAGCCCTACGAGCAGTACTTC. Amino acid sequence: CASSGQPYEQYF. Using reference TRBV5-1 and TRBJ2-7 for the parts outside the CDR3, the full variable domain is KAGVTQTPRYLIKTRGQQVTLSCSPISGHRSVSWYQQTPGQGLQFLFEYFSETQRNKGNFPGRFSGRQFSNSRSEMNVSTLELGDSALYLCASSGQPYEQYFGPGTRLTVT.

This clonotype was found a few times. The CDR3 is CASSRQKVYYYEQYF. The CDR3 DNA follows: TGTGCCAGCAGCCGACAAAAGGTTTACTACTACGAGCAGTACTTC. V and J are TRBV7-2 and TRBJ2-7; D ambiguous. Trimming shortened V by 5 bases and J by 3 bases, and 17 bases separated the two germline ends. Per the germline V gene, CDR1 is SGHTA and CDR2 is FQGNSA. CDR3 size: 15 residues.

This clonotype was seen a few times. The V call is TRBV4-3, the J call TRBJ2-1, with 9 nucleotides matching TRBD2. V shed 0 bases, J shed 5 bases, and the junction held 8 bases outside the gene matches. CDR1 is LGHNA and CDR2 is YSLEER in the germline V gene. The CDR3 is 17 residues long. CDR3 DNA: TGCGCCAGCAGCCAAGATCGGGGGGTAGCGGGAGACAATGAGCAGTTCTTC. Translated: CASSQDRGVAGDNEQFF.

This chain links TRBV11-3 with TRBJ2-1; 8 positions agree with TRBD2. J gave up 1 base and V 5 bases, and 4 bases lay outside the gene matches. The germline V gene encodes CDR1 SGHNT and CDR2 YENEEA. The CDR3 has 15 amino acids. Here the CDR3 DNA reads TGTGCCAGCAGCACCGGACTAGCTTCCTACAATGAGCAGTTCTTC. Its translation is CASSTGLASYNEQFF.

The CDR3 reads CASSFYEGEVYTGELFF. The CDR3 bases are TGTGCCAGCAGTTTTTATGAGGGGGAGGTTTACACCGGGGAGCTGTTTTTT. The chain combines TRBV12-3 or TRBV12-4 with TRBJ2-2; D possibly matches TRBD1 or TRBD2 (6 bases each). The CDR3 loop spans 17 amino acids. Trimming took off 3 bases at V and 3 bases at J, with 17 bases between the two ends.

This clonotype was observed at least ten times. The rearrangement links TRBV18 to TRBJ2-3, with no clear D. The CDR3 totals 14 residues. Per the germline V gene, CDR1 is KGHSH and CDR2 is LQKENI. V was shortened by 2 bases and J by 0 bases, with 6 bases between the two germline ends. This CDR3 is CASSPERSTDTQYF. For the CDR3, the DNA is TGTGCCAGCTCACCAGAGAGGAGCACAGATACGCAGTATTTT.

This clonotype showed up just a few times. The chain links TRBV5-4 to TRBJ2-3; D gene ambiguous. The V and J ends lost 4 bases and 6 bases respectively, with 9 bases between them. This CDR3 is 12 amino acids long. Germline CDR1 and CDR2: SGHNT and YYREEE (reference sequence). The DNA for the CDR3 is TGTGCCAGCAGCCCCTTCGGGGATACGCAGTATTTT. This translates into CASSPFGDTQYF.

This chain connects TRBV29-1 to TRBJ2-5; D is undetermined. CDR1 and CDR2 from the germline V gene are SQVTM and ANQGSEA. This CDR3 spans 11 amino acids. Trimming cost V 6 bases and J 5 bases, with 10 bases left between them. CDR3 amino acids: CSVQPKETQYF. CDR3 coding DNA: TGCAGCGTCCAGCCGAAGGAGACCCAGTACTTC.